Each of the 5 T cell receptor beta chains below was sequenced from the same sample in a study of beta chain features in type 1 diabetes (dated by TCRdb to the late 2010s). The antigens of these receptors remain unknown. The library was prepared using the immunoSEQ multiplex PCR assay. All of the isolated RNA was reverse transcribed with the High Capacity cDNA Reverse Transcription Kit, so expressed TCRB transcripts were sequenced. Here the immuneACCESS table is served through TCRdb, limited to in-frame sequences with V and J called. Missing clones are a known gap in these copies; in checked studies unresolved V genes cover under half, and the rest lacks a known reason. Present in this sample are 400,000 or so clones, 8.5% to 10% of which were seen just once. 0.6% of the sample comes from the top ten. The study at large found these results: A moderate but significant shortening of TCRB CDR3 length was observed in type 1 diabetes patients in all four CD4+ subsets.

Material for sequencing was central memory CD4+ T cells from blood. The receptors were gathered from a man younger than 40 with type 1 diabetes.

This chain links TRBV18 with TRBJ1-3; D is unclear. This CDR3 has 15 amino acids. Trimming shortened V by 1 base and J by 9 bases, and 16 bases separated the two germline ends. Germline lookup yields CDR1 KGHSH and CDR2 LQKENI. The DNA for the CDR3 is TGTGCCAGCTCACCACAGGACGGGCGGGATACCACCATATATTTT. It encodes CASSPQDGRDTTIYF.

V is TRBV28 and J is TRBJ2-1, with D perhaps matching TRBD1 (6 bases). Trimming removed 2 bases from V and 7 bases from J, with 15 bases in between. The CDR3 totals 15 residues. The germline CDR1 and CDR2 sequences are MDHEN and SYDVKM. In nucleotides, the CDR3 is TGTGCCAGCAGTTTACGGGGCACAGGGAAGAATGAGCAGTTCTTC. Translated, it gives CASSLRGTGKNEQFF.

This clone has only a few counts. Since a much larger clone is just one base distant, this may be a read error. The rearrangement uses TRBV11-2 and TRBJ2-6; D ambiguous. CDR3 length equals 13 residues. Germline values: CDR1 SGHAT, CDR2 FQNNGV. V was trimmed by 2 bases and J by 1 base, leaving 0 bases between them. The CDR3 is CASSLSGANVLTF. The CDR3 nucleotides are TGTGCCAGCAGCTTATCTGGGGCCAACGTCCTGACTTTC.

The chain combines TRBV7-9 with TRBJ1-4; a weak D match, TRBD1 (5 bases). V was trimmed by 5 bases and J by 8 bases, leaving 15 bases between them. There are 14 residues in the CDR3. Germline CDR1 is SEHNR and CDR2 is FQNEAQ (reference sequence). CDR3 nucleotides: TGTGCCAGCAGCCTTGGGAGTCGGGGGGAAAAACTGTTTTTT. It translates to CASSLGSRGEKLFF.

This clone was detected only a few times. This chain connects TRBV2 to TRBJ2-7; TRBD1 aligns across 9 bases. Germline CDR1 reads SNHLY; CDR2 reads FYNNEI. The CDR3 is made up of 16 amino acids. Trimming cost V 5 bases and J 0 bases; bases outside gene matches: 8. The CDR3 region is CASSTHRDRVSYEQYF. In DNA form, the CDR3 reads TGTGCCAGCAGTACCCACCGGGACAGGGTCTCCTACGAGCAGTACTTC.